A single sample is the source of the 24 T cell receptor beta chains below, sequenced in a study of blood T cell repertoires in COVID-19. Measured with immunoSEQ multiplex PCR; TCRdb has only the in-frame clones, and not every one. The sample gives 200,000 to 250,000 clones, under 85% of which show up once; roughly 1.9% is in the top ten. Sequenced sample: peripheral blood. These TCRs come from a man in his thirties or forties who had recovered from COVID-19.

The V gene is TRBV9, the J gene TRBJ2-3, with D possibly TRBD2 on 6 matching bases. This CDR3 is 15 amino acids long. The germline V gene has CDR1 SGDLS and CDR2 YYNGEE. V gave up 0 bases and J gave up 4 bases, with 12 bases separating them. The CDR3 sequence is CASSVGGVSADTQYF. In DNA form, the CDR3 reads TGTGCCAGCAGCGTAGGGGGGGTTAGCGCAGATACGCAGTATTTT.

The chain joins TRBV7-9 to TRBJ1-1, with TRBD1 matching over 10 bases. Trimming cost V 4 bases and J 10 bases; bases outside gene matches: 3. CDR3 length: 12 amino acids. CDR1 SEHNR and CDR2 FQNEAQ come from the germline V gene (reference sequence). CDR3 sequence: CASSSGQGRAFF. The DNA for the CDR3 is TGTGCCAGCAGCTCGGGACAGGGGCGAGCTTTCTTT.

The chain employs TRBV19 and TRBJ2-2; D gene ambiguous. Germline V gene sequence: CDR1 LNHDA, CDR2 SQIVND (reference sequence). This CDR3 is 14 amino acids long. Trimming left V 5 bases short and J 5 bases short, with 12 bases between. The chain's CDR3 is CASSDSDWTGELFF. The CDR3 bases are TGTGCCAGTAGTGACTCGGATTGGACCGGGGAGCTGTTTTTT.

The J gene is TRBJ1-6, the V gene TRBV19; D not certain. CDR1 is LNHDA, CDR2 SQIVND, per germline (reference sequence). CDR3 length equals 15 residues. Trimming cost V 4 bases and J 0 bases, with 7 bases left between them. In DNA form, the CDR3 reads TGTGCCAGTAGTAGAATGAGCTCCTATAATTCACCCCTCCACTTT. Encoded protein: CASSRMSSYNSPLHF. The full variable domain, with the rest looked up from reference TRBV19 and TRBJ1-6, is DGGITQSPKYLFRKEGQNVTLSCEQNLNHDAMYWYRQDPGQGLRLIYYSQIVNDFQKGDIAEGYSVSREKKESFPLTVTSAQKNPTAFYLCASSRMSSYNSPLHFGNGTRLTVT.

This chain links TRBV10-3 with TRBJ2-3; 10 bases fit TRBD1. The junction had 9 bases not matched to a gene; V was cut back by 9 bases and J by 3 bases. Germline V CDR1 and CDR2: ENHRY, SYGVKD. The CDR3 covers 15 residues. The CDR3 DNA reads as TGTGCCATACGGGACCGGGACAGGGGTACAGATACGCAGTATTTT. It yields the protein CAIRDRDRGTDTQYF.

The CDR3 coding sequence is TGCGCCAGCAGCTCTCGGACGGGAGACTACGAGCAGTACTTC. Its translation is CASSSRTGDYEQYF. The chain carries TRBV4-1 and TRBJ2-7; D might be TRBD2 (6 bases). The germline V gene encodes CDR1 MGHRA and CDR2 YSYEKL. The CDR3 is made up of 14 amino acids. Between the trimmed V and J ends, which lost 5 bases and 3 bases, there was a span of 14 bases.

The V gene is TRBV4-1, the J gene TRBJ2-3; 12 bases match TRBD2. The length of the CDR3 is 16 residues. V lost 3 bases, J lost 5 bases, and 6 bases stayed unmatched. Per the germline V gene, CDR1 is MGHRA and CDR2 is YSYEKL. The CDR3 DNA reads TGCGCCAGCAGCCATCAGACTAGCGGGGGTCAAGATACGCAGTATTTT. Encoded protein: CASSHQTSGGQDTQYF.

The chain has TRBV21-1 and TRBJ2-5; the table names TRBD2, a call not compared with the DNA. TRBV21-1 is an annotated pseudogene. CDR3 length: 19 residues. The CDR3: CASSKGPRAGLAARGAQYF. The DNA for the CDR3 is TGTGCCAGCAGCAAGGGGCCCCGTGCGGGACTAGCGGCCAGAGGGGCCCAGTACTTC.

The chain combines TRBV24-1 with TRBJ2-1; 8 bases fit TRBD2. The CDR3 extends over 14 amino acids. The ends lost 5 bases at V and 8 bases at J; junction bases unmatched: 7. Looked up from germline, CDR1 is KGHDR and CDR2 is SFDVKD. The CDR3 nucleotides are TGTGCCACCAGTGCTCGGGGGGGCCGAGATGAGCAGTTCTTC. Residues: CATSARGGRDEQFF.

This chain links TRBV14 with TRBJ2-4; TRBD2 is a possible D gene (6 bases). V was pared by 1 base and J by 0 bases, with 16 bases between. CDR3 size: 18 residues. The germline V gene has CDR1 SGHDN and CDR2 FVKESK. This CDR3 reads CASSQGRGVGSAKNIQYF. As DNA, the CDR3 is TGTGCCAGCAGCCAAGGGAGGGGTGTCGGGTCAGCCAAAAACATTCAGTACTTC.

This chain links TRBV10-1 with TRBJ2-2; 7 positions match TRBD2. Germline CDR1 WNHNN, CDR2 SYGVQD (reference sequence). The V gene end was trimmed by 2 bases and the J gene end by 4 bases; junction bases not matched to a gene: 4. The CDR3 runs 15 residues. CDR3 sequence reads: CASSEGLGTTGELFF. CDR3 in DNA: TGCGCCAGCAGTGAGGGACTAGGCACCACCGGGGAGCTGTTTTTT.

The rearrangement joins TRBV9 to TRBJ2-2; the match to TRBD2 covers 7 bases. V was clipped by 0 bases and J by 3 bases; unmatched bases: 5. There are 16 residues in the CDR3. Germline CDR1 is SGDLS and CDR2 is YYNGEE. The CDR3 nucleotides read TGTGCCAGCAGCGTAGCGGCTAGCGGATACACCGGGGAGCTGTTTTTT. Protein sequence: CASSVAASGYTGELFF.

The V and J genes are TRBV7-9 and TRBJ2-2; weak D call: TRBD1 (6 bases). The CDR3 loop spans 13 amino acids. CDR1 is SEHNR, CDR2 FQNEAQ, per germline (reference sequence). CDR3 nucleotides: TGTTCCTTAGAGGACAGCAACACCGGGGAGCTGTTTTTT. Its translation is CSLEDSNTGELFF.

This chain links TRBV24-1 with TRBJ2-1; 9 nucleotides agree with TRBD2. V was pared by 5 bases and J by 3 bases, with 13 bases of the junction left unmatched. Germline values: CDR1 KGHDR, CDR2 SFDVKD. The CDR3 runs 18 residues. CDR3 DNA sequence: TGTGCCACCAGTGGTACACTAGAGGCGGGGGGGATCTACAATGAGCAGTTCTTC. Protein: CATSGTLEAGGIYNEQFF.

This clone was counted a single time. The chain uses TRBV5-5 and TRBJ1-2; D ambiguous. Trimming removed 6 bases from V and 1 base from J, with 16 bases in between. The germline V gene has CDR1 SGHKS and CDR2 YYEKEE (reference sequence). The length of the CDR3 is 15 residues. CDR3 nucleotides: TGTGCCAGCACTTCGACCGAGGTTATTAACTATGGCTACACCTTC. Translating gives CASTSTEVINYGYTF.

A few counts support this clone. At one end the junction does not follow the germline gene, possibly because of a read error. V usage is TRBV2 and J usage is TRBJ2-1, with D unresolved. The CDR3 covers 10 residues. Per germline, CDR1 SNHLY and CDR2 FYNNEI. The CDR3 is CASRRAPVLF. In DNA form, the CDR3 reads TGTGCCAGCAGAAGAGCACCCGTCCTCTTC.

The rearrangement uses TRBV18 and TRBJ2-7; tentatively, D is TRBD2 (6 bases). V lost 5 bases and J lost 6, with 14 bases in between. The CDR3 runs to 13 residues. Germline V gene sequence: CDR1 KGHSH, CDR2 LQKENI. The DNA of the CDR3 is TGTGCCAGCTCATTTGTGGGGGGTGCCGAGCAGTACGTC. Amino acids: CASSFVGGAEQYV.

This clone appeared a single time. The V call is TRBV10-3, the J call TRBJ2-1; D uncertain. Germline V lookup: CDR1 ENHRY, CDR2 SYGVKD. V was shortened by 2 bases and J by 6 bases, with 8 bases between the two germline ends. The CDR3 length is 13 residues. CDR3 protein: CAISEQNSNEQFF. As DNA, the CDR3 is TGTGCCATCAGTGAGCAAAACTCCAATGAGCAGTTCTTC.

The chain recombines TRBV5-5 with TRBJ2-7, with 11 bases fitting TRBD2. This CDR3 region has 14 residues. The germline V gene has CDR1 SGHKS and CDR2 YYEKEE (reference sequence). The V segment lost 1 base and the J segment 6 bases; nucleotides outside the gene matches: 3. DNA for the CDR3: TGTGCCAGCAGCTTGCTAGCGGGGGGTCTCGAGCAGTACGTC. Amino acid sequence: CASSLLAGGLEQYV.

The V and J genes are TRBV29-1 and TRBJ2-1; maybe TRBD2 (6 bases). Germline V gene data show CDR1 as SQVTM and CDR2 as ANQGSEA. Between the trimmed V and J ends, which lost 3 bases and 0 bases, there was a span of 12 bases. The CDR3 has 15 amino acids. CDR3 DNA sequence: TGCAGCGTTGAGGCGGGGCGAGGCTCCTACAATGAGCAGTTCTTC. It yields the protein CSVEAGRGSYNEQFF.

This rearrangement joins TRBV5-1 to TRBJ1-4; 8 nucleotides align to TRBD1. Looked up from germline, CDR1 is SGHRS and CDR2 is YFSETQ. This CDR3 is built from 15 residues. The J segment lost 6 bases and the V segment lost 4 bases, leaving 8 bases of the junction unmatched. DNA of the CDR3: TGCGCCAGCAGCGGCGGCGCAGGGGGCGATGAAAAACTGTTTTTT. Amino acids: CASSGGAGGDEKLFF.

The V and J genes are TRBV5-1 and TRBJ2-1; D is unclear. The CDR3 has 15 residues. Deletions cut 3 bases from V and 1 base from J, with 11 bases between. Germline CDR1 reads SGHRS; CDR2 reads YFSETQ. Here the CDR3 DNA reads TGCGCCAGCAGCTCCTTTGGGCAATCCTACAATGAGCAGTTCTTC. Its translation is CASSSFGQSYNEQFF.

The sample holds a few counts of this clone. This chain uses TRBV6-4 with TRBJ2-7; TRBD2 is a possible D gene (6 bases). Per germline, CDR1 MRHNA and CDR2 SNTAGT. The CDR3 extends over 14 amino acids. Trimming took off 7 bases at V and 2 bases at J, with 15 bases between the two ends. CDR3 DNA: TGTGCCAGCATGCGTTTTGAGCGGGCCTACGAGCAGTACGTC. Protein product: CASMRFERAYEQYV.

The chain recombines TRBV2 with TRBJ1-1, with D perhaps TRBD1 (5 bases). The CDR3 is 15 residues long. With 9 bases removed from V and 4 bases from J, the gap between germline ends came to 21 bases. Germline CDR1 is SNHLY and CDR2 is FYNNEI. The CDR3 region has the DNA TGTGCCAGTTCTCTTGGGGGGAGTTGGGGCACTGAAGCTTTCTTT. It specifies CASSLGGSWGTEAFF.